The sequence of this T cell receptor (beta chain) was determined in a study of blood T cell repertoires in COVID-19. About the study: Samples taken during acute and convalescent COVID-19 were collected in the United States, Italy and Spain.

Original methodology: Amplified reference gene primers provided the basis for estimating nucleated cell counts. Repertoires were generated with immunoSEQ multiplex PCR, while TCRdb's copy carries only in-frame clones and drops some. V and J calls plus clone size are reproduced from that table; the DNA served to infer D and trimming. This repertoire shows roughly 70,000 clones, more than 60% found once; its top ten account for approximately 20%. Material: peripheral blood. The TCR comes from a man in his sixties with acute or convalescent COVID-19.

In DNA form, the CDR3 reads TGTGCCAGCAGTGAAGATTTCGAGTCCACTGAAGCTTTCTTT. Its protein is CASSEDFESTEAFF. This chain connects TRBV6-1 to TRBJ1-1, with D uncertain. V was pared by 1 base and J by 4 bases, with 10 bases between. The CDR3 is made up of 14 amino acids. Germline values: CDR1 MNHNS, CDR2 SASEGT.